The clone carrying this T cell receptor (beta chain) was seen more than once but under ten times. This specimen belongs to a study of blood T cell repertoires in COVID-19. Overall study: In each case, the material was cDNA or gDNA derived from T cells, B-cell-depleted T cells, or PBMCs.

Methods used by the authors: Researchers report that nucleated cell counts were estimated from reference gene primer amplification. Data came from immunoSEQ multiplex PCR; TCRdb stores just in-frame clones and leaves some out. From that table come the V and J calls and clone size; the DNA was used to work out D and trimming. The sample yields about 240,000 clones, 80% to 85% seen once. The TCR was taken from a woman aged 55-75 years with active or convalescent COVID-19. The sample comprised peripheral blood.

The CDR3 DNA sequence: TGCGCCAGCAGCGCGGACACGAACTATGGCTACACCTTC. Protein product: CASSADTNYGYTF. This chain links TRBV4-1 with TRBJ1-2, with D perhaps TRBD1 (5 bases). Germline assignment: CDR1 MGHRA and CDR2 YSYEKL. Between the trimmed V and J ends, which lost 5 bases and 2 bases, there was a span of 9 bases. The CDR3 contains 13 residues.